Listed below are T cell receptor beta chains from one sample, sequenced in a study of CDR3 diversity in severe acne. Each CDR3 protein is one row after TCRdb ran MiXCR on the PCR reads. This table holds more than 85,000 distinct CDR3 sequences, about 52% found once. Sequencing was carried out using blood. These receptors all stem from a male donor in good health, serving as a control. CDR3s include the opening cysteine and the closing phenylalanine or tryptophan. Fields, in order: CDR3 protein, J gene, V gene, CDR3 length.

CASSLWAGVRETQYF TRBJ2-5 TRBV7-3 15
CASSRGATNEKLFF TRBJ1-4 TRBV18 14
CASSLEGTPQHF TRBJ1-5 TRBV7-9 12
CVSSQRQNEKPFF TRBJ1-4 TRBV3-1 13
CSSTSVSNTEAFF TRBJ1-1 TRBV7-9 13
CSARGGSYEQYF TRBJ2-7 TRBV20-1 12
CASSFYSVSGGANYGYTF TRBJ1-2 TRBV12-3/TRBV12-4 18
CASSRSVSSYNSPLHF TRBJ1-6 TRBV21-1 16
CASSAAGGVNSPLHF TRBJ1-6 TRBV9 15
CASSPPRGGGEKYF TRBJ2-7 TRBV9 14
CASSLITQYF TRBJ2-5 TRBV5-6 10
CASTLGTAVGETQYF TRBJ2-5 TRBV11-2 15
CASSIEDRDQPQHF TRBJ1-5 TRBV19 14
CASSETGRVAKNIQYF TRBJ2-4 TRBV10-2 16
CANSGQGLSYTF TRBJ1-2 TRBV2 12
CSAAKTNRGDEQYF TRBJ2-7 TRBV20-1 14
CASSEDWGGGDTQYF TRBJ2-3 TRBV25-1 15
CASSIAPGETYEQYF TRBJ2-7 TRBV7-3 15